This T cell receptor beta chain was retrieved from a study of beta chain features in type 1 diabetes. Findings and caveats of the study: Equally in patients and controls, PCR might preferentially amplify shorter templates. Across patients, naive, central memory and Treg TCRB repertoires exhibited apparently greater similarity than was observed across healthy donors. Moderately but significantly shorter TCRB CDR3s were found in Type 1 diabetes patients in all four CD4+ subsets.

The collection from each donor was one heparinised blood draw averaging roughly 100 mL. Points on this clone: Its antigen remains unknown.

Expressed TCRB transcripts were sequenced because the isolated RNA had all been reverse transcribed beforehand. Profiling relied on immunoSEQ multiplex PCR, and the TCRdb table lists in-frame clones only, not all of them. The sample yields about 650,000 clones, approximately 13% seen once. The CDR3 length is 15 residues. V lost 0 bases and J lost 0, with 7 bases in between. The germline V gene has CDR1 SGHNT and CDR2 YYREEE (reference sequence). This receptor was obtained from a young man with type 1 diabetes. Input material: naive CD4+ T cells from blood. V usage is TRBV5-4 and J usage is TRBJ1-5; no reliable D call. The CDR3: CASSLGRDSNQPQHF. In DNA form, the CDR3 reads TGTGCCAGCAGCTTGGGGCGGGATAGCAATCAGCCCCAGCATTTT.